A selection of T cell receptor beta chains follows, all from one sample in a study of cytomegalovirus exposure and HLA in healthy donors. The protocol was immunoSEQ multiplex PCR, while the TCRdb copy is restricted to in-frame clones and leaves out a portion. Among 160,000 or so clones listed, roughly 80% were seen once. Sequenced material: PBMCs. All receptors derive from a man aged 25 to 40 in good health and CMV-seronegative. Both conserved end residues are part of each CDR3.

v_gene: TRBV7-9; j_gene: TRBJ1-2; CDR3aa: CASSLEQQSNGYTF
v_gene: TRBV6-6; j_gene: TRBJ2-2; CDR3aa: CASSLDKPGELFF
v_gene: TRBV30; j_gene: TRBJ1-3; CDR3aa: CAGGVAGNTIYF
v_gene: TRBV6-5; j_gene: TRBJ2-7; CDR3aa: CASSYSAGSYEQYF
v_gene: TRBV7-9; j_gene: TRBJ1-1; CDR3aa: CASSPRLDSEAFF
v_gene: TRBV10-1; j_gene: TRBJ2-2; CDR3aa: CASSSLPGNTGELFF
v_gene: TRBV30; j_gene: TRBJ2-1; CDR3aa: CAWRVPGISYNEQFF
v_gene: TRBV30; j_gene: TRBJ1-6; CDR3aa: CAWSPQYSPLHF
v_gene: TRBV19; j_gene: TRBJ2-1; CDR3aa: CASSMTAGGINEQFF
v_gene: TRBV9; j_gene: TRBJ1-2; CDR3aa: CASSPLAATGDGYTF
v_gene: TRBV9; j_gene: TRBJ2-6; CDR3aa: CASSPRGQAFSGANVLTF